The rows below give T cell receptor beta chains drawn from one sample of a study of blood T cell repertoires in COVID-19. The assay was immunoSEQ multiplex PCR, and TCRdb's table has in-frame clones only and misses some. The table records 300,000 to 400,000 clones, roughly 91% of them present only once. The sample consisted of peripheral blood. All receptors come from a man aged 50 to 59 with active or convalescent COVID-19. Both conserved end residues are part of each CDR3.

v_call	j_call	cdr3_aa
TRBV7-9	TRBJ1-1	CASSLEGRPGEEAFF
TRBV28	TRBJ2-7	CASSPGQNRGRRAPRDEQYF
TRBV3-1/TRBV3-2	TRBJ1-6	CASSQDQYRQGASPLHF
TRBV7-3	TRBJ1-2	CASSSDDYDYGYTF
TRBV3-1/TRBV3-2	TRBJ2-7	CASSQDSGDRGYEQYF
TRBV2	TRBJ1-5	CASSPQGAGVNQPQHF
TRBV7-9	TRBJ2-7	CASSFGTGTYEQYF
TRBV6-5	TRBJ1-5	CASSYQGYQPQHF
TRBV28	TRBJ1-1	CASSLGRLNTEAFF
TRBV12-3/TRBV12-4	TRBJ1-2	CASSSGTAYGYTF
TRBV5-4	TRBJ1-3	CASSFESLKGGAGNTIYF
TRBV6-6	TRBJ1-2	CASSTTGGANYGYTF
TRBV3-1/TRBV3-2	TRBJ2-1	CASSQVGGLSSYNEQFF
TRBV12-3/TRBV12-4	TRBJ1-1	CASSFKPQSAFF
TRBV12-1	TRBJ2-2	CASSPLRTSGDCGELFF
TRBV6-2/TRBV6-3	TRBJ2-5	CASSSSQETQYF
TRBV2	TRBJ1-2	CASTRQGTSYGYTF
TRBV28	TRBJ2-7	CASTLGVYEQYF
TRBV9	TRBJ1-1	CASSVVGLEAFF
TRBV7-2	TRBJ2-5	CASSSDGQGKETQYF
TRBV3-1/TRBV3-2	TRBJ1-1	CASSHRDRVTEAFF
TRBV7-3	TRBJ2-2	CASARRLNTGELFF
TRBV30	TRBJ2-3	CAWSVIGSGGSFDTQYF
TRBV5-4	TRBJ2-5	CASSLVAEETQYF
TRBV5-1	TRBJ2-2	CASSLRQGGTGELFF
TRBV4-3	TRBJ2-1	CASSLNLAVEANEQFF
TRBV5-6	TRBJ1-3	CASSFGSGNTIYF
TRBV5-4	TRBJ1-4	CASSRNPGQVGEKLFF
TRBV11-2	TRBJ2-4	CASSLVRGKNIQYF
TRBV4-3	TRBJ2-2	CASSRGRGTTGELFF
TRBV29-1	TRBJ2-1	CSVSGSSYNEQFF
TRBV14	TRBJ1-2	CASSPAGGRAYGYTF
TRBV3-1/TRBV3-2	TRBJ2-1	CASSPRHNYNEQFF
TRBV9	TRBJ2-2	CASSVDPGRGTGELFF
TRBV19	TRBJ2-3	CASSVQGGTDTQYF
TRBV5-4	TRBJ2-7	CASSPTGGFDEQYF
TRBV27	TRBJ1-6	CASSLSYRGTPLHF
TRBV14	TRBJ2-2	CASSHLTGAGELFF
TRBV30	TRBJ2-1	CAWSPRTGGYNEQFF
TRBV5-1	TRBJ2-5	CASSLDLTGIQETQYF
TRBV10-3	TRBJ1-1	CAISELGGHQGAEAFF
TRBV5-6	TRBJ2-5	CASSLMGQYQETQYF
TRBV27	TRBJ2-7	CASSNSPRTAYEQYF
TRBV10-2	TRBJ1-6	CASTSEGETGVYRAPLHF
TRBV7-9	TRBJ1-5	CASGEDRGLNQPQHF
TRBV21-1	TRBJ1-2	CASISTPRGRDYGYTF